Below, 16 T cell receptor beta chains from the same sample are listed, as sequenced in a study of T cell responses to AZD1222 COVID-19 vaccine. Using immunoSEQ multiplex PCR, the repertoire was profiled, and TCRdb retains in-frame clones only, with some absent. The sample shows 75,000 to 90,000 clones, roughly 85% of them seen only once. This sample comprised peripheral blood, obtained on day 0 of AZD1222 vaccination. The receptors derive from an adult in good health.

The gene calls are TRBV18 and TRBJ1-2; possible D gene TRBD1, 5 bases. The germline V and J ends were trimmed by 1 base and 3 bases, with 9 bases remaining between them. The CDR3 spans 14 residues. Germline V CDR1 and CDR2: KGHSH, LQKENI. CDR3: CASSPQGTDYGYTF. CDR3 nucleotides: TGTGCCAGCTCACCACAAGGGACTGACTATGGCTACACCTTC. Based on the CDR3 plus reference TRBV18 and TRBJ1-2, the full variable domain is NAGVMQNPRHLVRRRGQEARLRCSPMKGHSHVYWYRQLPEEGLKFMVYLQKENIIDESGMPKERFSAEFPKEGPSILRIQQVVRGDSAAYFCASSPQGTDYGYTFGSGTRLTVV.

The rearrangement uses TRBV13 and TRBJ2-7; D remains unclear. CDR1 and CDR2 (germline): PRHDT, FYEKMQ (reference sequence). There are 13 residues in the CDR3. Between the trimmed V and J ends, which lost 0 bases and 5 bases, there was a span of 8 bases. In DNA, the CDR3 is TGTGCCAGCAGCTTAGGCCGAACCGACGAGCAGTACTTC. Amino acid sequence: CASSLGRTDEQYF. The whole variable domain, filled in from reference TRBV13 and TRBJ2-7, reads AAGVIQSPRHLIKEKRETATLKCYPIPRHDTVYWYQQGPGQDPQFLISFYEKMQSDKGSIPDRFSAQQFSDYHSELNMSSLELGDSALYFCASSLGRTDEQYFGPGTRLTVT.

The rearrangement uses TRBV1 and TRBJ1-1. TRBV1 is termed a pseudogene. The length of the CDR3 is 11 residues. CDR3 sequence reads: CTSSTNTEAFF. For the CDR3, the DNA is TGCACCAGCAGCACCAACACTGAAGCTTTCTTT.

The CDR3 bases are TGTGCCAGCTCACCCAGACAGGACGACTATGGCTACACCTTC. It is translated as CASSPRQDDYGYTF. The chain recombines TRBV18 with TRBJ1-2; D perhaps matches TRBD1 (6 bases). This CDR3 region has 14 residues. Trimming stripped 3 bases from V and 3 bases from J, with 11 bases between. Germline lookup yields CDR1 KGHSH and CDR2 LQKENI. The complete variable domain, with remaining parts taken from reference TRBV18 and TRBJ1-2, reads NAGVMQNPRHLVRRRGQEARLRCSPMKGHSHVYWYRQLPEEGLKFMVYLQKENIIDESGMPKERFSAEFPKEGPSILRIQQVVRGDSAAYFCASSPRQDDYGYTFGSGTRLTVV.

The V call is TRBV12-3 or TRBV12-4, the J call TRBJ2-2; D may be TRBD1 or TRBD2 (6 bases each). Trimming stripped 6 bases from V and 5 bases from J, with 10 bases between. This CDR3 region has 13 residues. The CDR3 region is CASRGGWTGELFF. CDR3 sequence (DNA): TGTGCCAGCAGAGGGGGGTGGACCGGGGAGCTGTTTTTT.

This chain connects TRBV10-3 to TRBJ1-2; D is unclear. The CDR3 is 17 residues long. Trimming shortened V by 5 bases and J by 1 base, and 20 bases separated the two germline ends. CDR1 is ENHRY, CDR2 SYGVKD, per germline. Written as DNA, the CDR3 is TGTGCCATCAGTCCCAGCCTTGGTGGCAAAGATAACTATGGCTACACCTTC. It specifies CAISPSLGGKDNYGYTF.

This chain links TRBV3-1 (or the pseudogene TRBV3-2) with TRBJ1-6; a possible D gene is TRBD1 (5 bases). There are 13 residues in the CDR3. The germline V gene encodes CDR1 LGHDT and CDR2 YNNKEL (reference sequence). Trimming cost V 8 bases and J 6 bases, with 11 bases left between them. The CDR3 spells CASGSRANSPLHF. CDR3 sequence (DNA): TGTGCCAGCGGTAGCAGGGCTAATTCACCCCTCCACTTT.

The sample holds a few counts of this clone. V usage is TRBV3-1 (or the pseudogene TRBV3-2) and J usage is TRBJ1-2, with 8 bases identical to TRBD1. There are 14 residues in the CDR3. CDR1 and CDR2 from the germline V gene are LGHDT and YNNKEL (reference sequence). Unmatched junction bases numbered 11, after V lost 6 bases and J lost 8 bases. CDR3 bases: TGTGCCAGCAGGTCCGGGACAGGAGCAACCGGCTACACCTTC. It translates to CASRSGTGATGYTF.

The CDR3 spells CASSAAGQGVGNQPQHF. The CDR3, as DNA: TGTGCCAGCAGCGCCGCGGGACAGGGGGTCGGGAATCAGCCCCAGCATTTT. The V call is TRBV5-6, the J call TRBJ1-5, with 11 bases matching TRBD1. Germline CDR1 and CDR2: SGHDT and YYEEEE. The CDR3 loop spans 17 amino acids. V shed 4 bases, J shed 4 bases, and the junction held 10 bases outside the gene matches.

The chain links TRBV7-8 to TRBJ1-1; D uncertain. Germline-derived CDR1 and CDR2 are SGHVS and FQNEAQ. This CDR3 region has 14 residues. Trimming left V 2 bases short and J 0 bases short, with 7 bases between. CDR3: CASSLHGLNTEAFF. The CDR3 DNA reads TGTGCCAGCAGCTTACACGGGCTGAACACTGAAGCTTTCTTT.

The V gene is TRBV7-9, the J gene TRBJ1-1; D is uncertain. The CDR3 runs 13 residues. V was trimmed by 1 base and J by 1 base, leaving 4 bases between them. CDR1 SEHNR and CDR2 FQNEAQ come from the germline V gene (reference sequence). This chain's CDR3 is CASSLDSNTEAFF. The CDR3 DNA is TGTGCCAGCAGCTTAGACTCGAACACTGAAGCTTTCTTT. The whole variable domain, filled in from reference TRBV7-9 and TRBJ1-1, reads DTGVSQNPRHKITKRGQNVTFRCDPISEHNRLYWYRQTLGQGPEFLTYFQNEAQLEKSRLLSDRFSAERPKGSFSTLEIQRTEQGDSAMYLCASSLDSNTEAFFGQGTRLTVV.

The chain combines TRBV24-1 with TRBJ1-1; D perhaps matches TRBD1 (5 bases). This CDR3 comprises 13 residues. Trimming stripped 7 bases from V and 0 bases from J, with 8 bases between. Germline V gene data show CDR1 as KGHDR and CDR2 as SFDVKD. The CDR3 coding sequence is TGTGCCACCAGGGACAACTTGAACACTGAAGCTTTCTTT. Translation: CATRDNLNTEAFF.

The V gene is TRBV4-2, the J gene TRBJ2-4; the match to TRBD2 covers 8 bases. In germline, CDR1 is LGHNA, CDR2 YNFKEQ. The CDR3 is made up of 15 amino acids. After removal of 0 bases from V and 11 bases from J, the junction contained 9 bases not matched to a gene. The CDR3 here is CASSQDYTGGLVQYF. The CDR3 coding sequence is TGTGCCAGCAGCCAAGATTACACGGGGGGGCTGGTTCAGTACTTC.

In its sample, this clone was seen once. The chain links TRBV5-4 to TRBJ2-7; TRBD1 aligns across 9 bases. Per germline, CDR1 SGHNT and CDR2 YYREEE (reference sequence). Trimming at V came to 4 bases and at J to 6 bases, leaving 11 bases not matched to a gene. This CDR3 contains 15 residues. The CDR3 sequence is CASSVTGTGLGEQYF. CDR3 in DNA: TGTGCCAGCAGCGTTACCGGGACAGGGTTGGGCGAGCAGTACTTC.

The chain has TRBV30 and TRBJ1-5, with TRBD1 as a possible D gene (6 bases). The CDR3 covers 13 residues. V lost 5 bases, J lost 7 bases, and 15 bases lay in between. In germline, CDR1 is GTSNPN, CDR2 SVGIG (reference sequence). CDR3 sequence (DNA): TGTGCCTGGCAACAGGGCCCGGGGCAGCCCCAGCATTTT. As protein: CAWQQGPGQPQHF.

V usage is TRBV4-3 and J usage is TRBJ1-1, with unresolved D. CDR1 is LGHNA, CDR2 YSLEER, per germline. The CDR3 length is 15 residues. The V and J ends lost 3 bases and 0 bases respectively, with 11 bases between them. CDR3 sequence reads: CASSHEGRVNTEAFF. The CDR3 DNA reads as TGCGCCAGCAGCCACGAAGGTCGGGTGAACACTGAAGCTTTCTTT.